A single TCR beta chain is shown here with its context. The source of the sample is a study of blood T cell repertoires in COVID-19. Study in general: COVID-19 samples from acute and convalescent phases originated in the United States, Italy and Spain.

Study processing details: Amplified reference gene primers provided the basis for estimating nucleated cell counts. Assay: immunoSEQ multiplex PCR; the TCRdb copy retains only in-frame clones and omits some. V and J calls and clone size come straight from that table; D and trimming were deduced from the DNA. The data show about 170,000 clones, roughly 78% seen once. Participant age was roughly 18 to 100 years, and participants resided in 20 to 30 US areas. Participants were placed into cohorts based on the clinical history they reported. This receptor was identified in a woman in her sixties or seventies in a cohort exposed to, infected with or recovered from COVID-19 (not recorded which). Sequenced input: PBMCs or T cells enriched from blood (not recorded which).

The CDR3 sequence is CASSLVAGNEQFF. The CDR3 region has the DNA TGTGCCAGCAGCTTAGTAGCTGGGAATGAGCAGTTCTTC. The chain has TRBV7-8 and TRBJ2-1, with unresolved D. This CDR3 comprises 13 residues. Germline V gene lookup returns CDR1 SGHVS and CDR2 FQNEAQ. Trimming shortened V by 1 base and J by 7 bases, and 8 bases separated the two germline ends.